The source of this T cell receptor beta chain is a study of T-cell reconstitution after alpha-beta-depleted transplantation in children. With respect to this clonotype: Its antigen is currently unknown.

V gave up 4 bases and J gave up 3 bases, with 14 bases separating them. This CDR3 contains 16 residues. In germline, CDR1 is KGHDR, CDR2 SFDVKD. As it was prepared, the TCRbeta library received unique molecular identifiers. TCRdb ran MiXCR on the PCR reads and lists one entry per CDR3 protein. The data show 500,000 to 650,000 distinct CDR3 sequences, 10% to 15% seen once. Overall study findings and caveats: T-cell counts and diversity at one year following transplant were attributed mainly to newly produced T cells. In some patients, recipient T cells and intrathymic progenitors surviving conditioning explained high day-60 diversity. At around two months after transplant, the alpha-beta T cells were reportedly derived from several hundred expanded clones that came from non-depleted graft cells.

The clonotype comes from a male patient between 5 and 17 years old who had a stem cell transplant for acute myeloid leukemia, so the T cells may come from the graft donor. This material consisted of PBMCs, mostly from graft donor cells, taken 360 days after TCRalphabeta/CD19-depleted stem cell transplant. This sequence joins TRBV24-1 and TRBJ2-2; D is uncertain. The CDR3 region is CATSEYQYRDTGELFF. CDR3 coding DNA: TGTGCCACCAGTGAATACCAATACAGAGACACCGGGGAGCTGTTTTTT.